The next 30 T cell receptor beta chains were all read from a single sample in a study of response to subunit inactivated influenza vaccine (dated by TCRdb to between 2018 and 2020). The library was made by RT-PCR. The sample was run on an Illumina HiSeq 2500. TCRdb trimmed the raw reads at Q25, called clones with MiXCR and kept productive beta chains. A single entry per CDR3 protein holds the most common genes and DNA from its merged rows. For this sample there are about 620,000 distinct CDR3 sequences; over 9% appear just once. The ten biggest clones cover 9.5% to 12% of the sample. This same sample was also part of a study on T cells expressing NK-cell markers. The second study also describes: The TCR beta cDNA libraries were made using 5'RACE template switching, a step that added both a universal primer site and unique molecular identifiers.

The material sequenced was PBMCs from blood, taken on the day of vaccination. The receptors shown here come from a man aged 50-59 years who received an inactivated influenza vaccine. Donor details come from another sample of the same person, matched by shared clones.

The chain has TRBV9 and TRBJ2-7, with 8 bases matching TRBD2. The CDR3 loop spans 16 amino acids. Trimming took 0 bases from V and 1 from J; bases not matched to a gene: 6. Per germline, CDR1 SGDLS and CDR2 YYNGEE. The CDR3 reads CASSVGGRPMSYEQYF. The CDR3 nucleotides read TGTGCCAGCAGCGTAGGCGGGAGGCCCATGTCCTACGAGCAGTACTTC.

This clonotype has more than one count but fewer than ten. V is TRBV7-8 and J is TRBJ1-1, with TRBD1 identical over 7 bases. CDR1 is SGHVS and CDR2 is FQNEAQ in the germline V gene. The CDR3 consists of 15 residues. V shed 4 bases and J 1 base; nucleotides not matched to a gene: 6. This CDR3 is CASSSATGKNTEAFF. In nucleotides, the CDR3 is TGTGCCAGCAGCTCGGCGACAGGGAAGAACACTGAAGCTTTCTTT.

The V and J genes are TRBV7-9 and TRBJ2-4; 9 bases map to TRBD1. This CDR3 is 16 amino acids long. Germline loops: CDR1 SEHNR, CDR2 FQNEAQ (reference sequence). Trimming at V came to 5 bases and at J to 3 bases, leaving 8 bases not matched to a gene. Here the CDR3 reads CASSKAGQGGKNIQYF. DNA of the CDR3: TGTGCCAGCAGCAAAGCGGGACAGGGTGGCAAAAACATTCAGTACTTC.

This clonotype was seen at least ten times. V usage is TRBV4-1 and J usage is TRBJ2-4; 12 nucleotides line up with TRBD2. CDR3 length: 19 amino acids. CDR1 and CDR2 (germline): MGHRA, YSYEKL. Germline trimming cut 0 bases from V and 0 bases from J; bases unmatched to any gene: 6. CDR3 bases: TGCGCCAGCAGCCAAGAATCTAGCGGGGGGGCCCCAGCCAAAAACATTCAGTACTTC. Protein: CASSQESSGGAPAKNIQYF.

The chain couples TRBV19 to TRBJ2-3, with a weak D call TRBD2 (7 bases). V lost 3 bases, J lost 4 bases, and 8 bases lay in between. Germline assignment: CDR1 LNHDA and CDR2 SQIVND (reference sequence). This CDR3 is 13 amino acids long. CDR3 region: CASSIGGPDTQYF. As DNA, the CDR3 is TGTGCCAGTAGTATCGGGGGGCCAGATACGCAGTATTTT.

This clonotype was detected ten times or more. The chain combines TRBV7-9 with TRBJ1-2, with 9 nucleotides matching TRBD1. Losses at the gene ends were 5 bases for V and 3 bases for J; bases not matched to a gene: 10. Per germline, CDR1 SEHNR and CDR2 FQNEAQ (reference sequence). There are 16 residues in the CDR3. In DNA, the CDR3 is TGTGCCAGCAGCCGGTCCCGGGACAGGGTGGACTATGGCTACACCTTC. Amino acids: CASSRSRDRVDYGYTF.

This clonotype occurred many times. The rearrangement uses TRBV28 and TRBJ1-5, with D tentatively TRBD1 (6 bases). Trimming took 3 bases from V and 1 from J, leaving 7 bases between them. CDR1 MDHEN and CDR2 SYDVKM come from the germline V gene. The CDR3 totals 14 residues. The CDR3 sequence is CASSFGGSNQPQHF. CDR3 coding DNA: TGTGCCAGCAGTTTCGGGGGCAGCAATCAGCCCCAGCATTTT. The full variable domain, completed using reference TRBV28 and TRBJ1-5, is DVKVTQSSRYLVKRTGEKVFLECVQDMDHENMFWYRQDPGLGLRLIYFSYDVKMKEKGDIPEGYSVSREKKERFSLILESASTNQTSMYLCASSFGGSNQPQHFGDGTRLSIL.

The chain joins TRBV3-1 to TRBJ2-3; D is perhaps TRBD1 or TRBD2 (5 bases each). Trimming left V 7 bases short and J 5 bases short, with 13 bases between. The V gene's germline CDR1 is LGHDT and CDR2 YNNKEL (reference sequence). The CDR3 is 13 amino acids. The CDR3 nucleotides are TGTGCCAGCAACAACTGGGACCAAGATACGCAGTATTTT. Protein product: CASNNWDQDTQYF.

This clonotype was recorded a few times. The chain couples TRBV28 to TRBJ2-5; D unresolved. The CDR3 runs 11 residues. Per the germline V gene, CDR1 is MDHEN and CDR2 is SYDVKM. The germline V and J ends were trimmed by 5 bases and 9 bases, with 10 bases remaining between them. CDR3 DNA sequence: TGTGCCAGCAGTCGAACCTCCGCCCAGTACTTC. Protein product: CASSRTSAQYF.

This clonotype was recorded a few times. The chain joins TRBV19 to TRBJ2-7, with D possibly being TRBD2 (7 bases). Trimming shortened V by 3 bases and J by 3 bases, and 18 bases separated the two germline ends. The length of the CDR3 is 16 residues. Germline V CDR1 and CDR2: LNHDA, SQIVND (reference sequence). This CDR3 reads CASSISWRGQDYEQYF. The DNA for the CDR3 is TGTGCCAGTAGTATTTCCTGGCGGGGGCAAGACTACGAGCAGTACTTC.

This rearrangement joins TRBV6-5 to TRBJ2-7; 12 bases are a match to TRBD1. The CDR3 spans 15 residues. V gave up 3 bases and J gave up 5 bases; unmatched junction bases: 5. CDR1 MNHEY and CDR2 SVGAGI come from the germline V gene. The chain's CDR3 is CASSYYGTGGHEQYF. CDR3 DNA: TGTGCCAGCAGTTATTACGGGACAGGGGGCCACGAGCAGTACTTC.

V usage is TRBV5-1 and J usage is TRBJ2-3, with TRBD2 as a possible D gene (5 bases). The CDR3 runs to 12 residues. Per the germline V gene, CDR1 is SGHRS and CDR2 is YFSETQ. Trimming removed 3 bases from V and 10 bases from J, with 12 bases in between. The CDR3 DNA is TGCGCCAGCAGCTCCGGACTGGAGGCGCAGTATTTT. Translated: CASSSGLEAQYF.

This chain links TRBV18 with TRBJ2-7; TRBD2 is a possible D gene (5 bases). V dropped 1 base and J dropped 3 bases, with 10 bases sitting between them. Germline V CDR1 and CDR2: KGHSH, LQKENI. The CDR3 length is 14 residues. CDR3 sequence (DNA): TGTGCCAGCTCACCACGATCTCGGGGCTACGAGCAGTACTTC. Its protein product is CASSPRSRGYEQYF.

This clonotype was detected many times. This chain joins TRBV19 and TRBJ2-1, with D possibly TRBD2 on 5 matching bases. Trimming left V 1 base short and J 7 bases short, with 14 bases between. This CDR3 has 15 residues. CDR1 is LNHDA and CDR2 is SQIVND in the germline V gene (reference sequence). This CDR3 reads CASSIGAGTSNEQFF. The CDR3 nucleotides are TGTGCCAGTAGTATAGGGGCTGGTACTAGTAATGAGCAGTTCTTC. The complete variable domain, with remaining parts taken from reference TRBV19 and TRBJ2-1, reads DGGITQSPKYLFRKEGQNVTLSCEQNLNHDAMYWYRQDPGQGLRLIYYSQIVNDFQKGDIAEGYSVSREKKESFPLTVTSAQKNPTAFYLCASSIGAGTSNEQFFGPGTRLTVL.

This clonotype has just a few counts. The V gene is TRBV5-1, the J gene TRBJ2-7; D possibly corresponds to TRBD1 (6 bases). The CDR3 length is 18 residues. V was pared by 0 bases and J by 2 bases, with 21 bases between. Germline-derived CDR1 and CDR2 are SGHRS and YFSETQ. The CDR3 loop is CASSLEVAVSGVAYEQYF. In DNA, the CDR3 is TGCGCCAGCAGCTTGGAGGTGGCAGTCTCAGGGGTTGCCTACGAGCAGTACTTC. Full variable domain (rest looked up from reference TRBV5-1 and TRBJ2-7): KAGVTQTPRYLIKTRGQQVTLSCSPISGHRSVSWYQQTPGQGLQFLFEYFSETQRNKGNFPGRFSGRQFSNSRSEMNVSTLELGDSALYLCASSLEVAVSGVAYEQYFGPGTRLTVT.

Only a few counts were recorded for this clonotype. V usage is TRBV6-1 and J usage is TRBJ2-1, with 9 positions matching TRBD1. Looked up from germline, CDR1 is MNHNS and CDR2 is SASEGT. The CDR3 runs 14 residues. Trimming cost V 5 bases and J 8 bases; bases outside gene matches: 7. CDR3 sequence: CASSKRTGAHEQFF. The CDR3 nucleotides read TGTGCCAGCAGTAAACGGACAGGGGCCCATGAGCAGTTCTTC.

In its sample, this clonotype was seen a few times. J is TRBJ1-1 and V is TRBV5-6, with 9 bases lining up with TRBD1. Germline V gene sequence: CDR1 SGHDT, CDR2 YYEEEE. After removal of 4 bases from V and 1 base from J, the junction contained 5 bases not matched to a gene. CDR3 size: 15 residues. The CDR3 loop is CASSLGTGRNTEAFF. CDR3 DNA: TGTGCCAGCAGCCTCGGGACAGGGAGGAACACTGAAGCTTTCTTT.

In its sample, this clonotype was seen many times. The gene calls are TRBV20-1 and TRBJ2-1; no clear D. The CDR3 runs 18 residues. The V and J ends lost 6 bases and 1 base respectively, with 25 bases between them. From germline, CDR1 is DFQATT and CDR2 SNEGSKA (reference sequence). The CDR3 DNA follows: TGCAGTGCCCCAAATAAGGACCTGCTTATAGGGTCCTACAATGAGCAGTTCTTC. Encoded protein: CSAPNKDLLIGSYNEQFF.

This clonotype was detected a few times. The chain links TRBV5-1 to TRBJ1-1; D may be TRBD1 (6 bases). V was trimmed by 0 bases and J by 1 base, leaving 10 bases between them. Germline V gives CDR1 SGHRS, CDR2 YFSETQ. This CDR3 has 15 amino acids. CDR3 DNA sequence: TGCGCCAGCAGCTTGGCCACGGACAGGAACACTGAAGCTTTCTTT. Translated: CASSLATDRNTEAFF.

The J gene is TRBJ2-1, the V gene TRBV9, with a tentative D call TRBD1 (6 bases). The germline V and J ends were trimmed by 3 bases and 2 bases, with 12 bases remaining between them. From germline, CDR1 is SGDLS and CDR2 YYNGEE. The CDR3 sequence is 15 residues long. CDR3 sequence reads: CASSGTELAYNEQFF. The CDR3 DNA follows: TGTGCCAGCAGCGGGACAGAGCTGGCCTACAATGAGCAGTTCTTC.

The V gene is TRBV25-1, the J gene TRBJ2-7, with D possibly being TRBD2 (6 bases). V was clipped by 5 bases and J by 0 bases, with 14 bases between them. Germline CDR1 is MGHDK and CDR2 is SYGVNS. The CDR3 sequence is 15 residues long. For the CDR3, the DNA is TGTGCCAGCAGTCCCTGGAGGGAATTCTCCTACGAGCAGTACTTC. This codes for CASSPWREFSYEQYF.

The chain recombines TRBV4-3 with TRBJ2-7; no clear D gene. The CDR3 has 15 residues. CDR1 and CDR2 (germline): LGHNA, YSLEER. Trimming removed 0 bases at V and 0 bases at J, with 9 bases between. The CDR3: CASSQDWGPSYEQYF. The CDR3 DNA follows: TGCGCCAGCAGCCAAGATTGGGGTCCCTCCTACGAGCAGTACTTC.

The chain uses TRBV29-1 and TRBJ2-7; no clear D gene. This CDR3 has 15 amino acids. V was trimmed by 7 bases and J by 2 bases, leaving 21 bases between them. Germline lookup yields CDR1 SQVTM and CDR2 ANQGSEA. The CDR3 sequence is CSASQGPGITYEQYF. The CDR3, as DNA: TGCAGCGCCAGCCAAGGCCCGGGTATCACCTACGAGCAGTACTTC.

This clonotype has ten or more counts. V and J are TRBV12-3 or TRBV12-4 and TRBJ2-1; TRBD1 agrees at 12 bases. This CDR3 comprises 14 residues. V lost 2 bases and J lost 10; bases outside the gene matches: 3. This chain's CDR3 is CASSLRDRGREQFF. The CDR3 DNA reads as TGTGCCAGCAGTTTAAGGGACAGGGGGCGCGAGCAGTTCTTC.

The table lists this clonotype with a few counts. This chain links TRBV11-2 with TRBJ1-5; D is unclear. The V end lost 4 bases, the J end lost 5 bases, and 9 bases lay between the germline ends. The CDR3 consists of 13 residues. Germline V gene lookup returns CDR1 SGHAT and CDR2 FQNNGV. CDR3 in amino acids: CASSYYIDQPQHF. The CDR3 nucleotides read TGTGCCAGCAGCTATTATATAGATCAGCCCCAGCATTTT.

Ten or more counts support this clonotype. This chain connects TRBV29-1 to TRBJ1-1; D possibly corresponds to TRBD1 (6 bases). Germline V gene sequence: CDR1 SQVTM, CDR2 ANQGSEA. The CDR3 is 14 residues long. Trimming removed 4 bases at V and 1 base at J, with 13 bases between. The CDR3 region is CSVVIARGNTEAFF. DNA for the CDR3: TGCAGCGTTGTTATCGCCAGGGGGAACACTGAAGCTTTCTTT.

Many counts were recorded for this clonotype. The rearrangement joins TRBV29-1 to TRBJ2-5, with TRBD2 matching 9 bases. In germline, CDR1 is SQVTM, CDR2 ANQGSEA. This CDR3 region has 15 residues. With V trimmed by 2 bases and J by 3 bases, 7 bases remained unmatched. The CDR3 DNA is TGCAGCGTTGAATTCCTAGCGGGATATGAAGAGACCCAGTACTTC. It is translated as CSVEFLAGYEETQYF.

The chain uses TRBV5-1 and TRBJ1-2; possibly TRBD1 for D (5 bases). The CDR3 loop spans 14 amino acids. CDR1 is SGHRS and CDR2 is YFSETQ in the germline V gene. V was clipped by 0 bases and J by 6 bases, with 12 bases between them. The CDR3 coding sequence is TGCGCCAGCAGCTTGGGAAGGGGAGGCAATGGCTACACCTTC. The encoded protein is CASSLGRGGNGYTF.

This chain joins TRBV24-1 and TRBJ1-2, with D unresolved. V lost 4 bases and J 4 bases, leaving 9 bases between the germline ends. CDR3 size: 13 residues. The germline gives CDR1 KGHDR, CDR2 SFDVKD. The CDR3 spells CATSDTLSYGYTF. CDR3 bases: TGTGCCACCAGTGACACCCTGAGCTATGGCTACACCTTC.

This clonotype was counted between two and nine times. J is TRBJ2-3 and V is TRBV29-1; 14 bases are shared with TRBD2. The CDR3 totals 17 residues. Trimming at V came to 6 bases and at J to 3 bases, leaving 11 bases not matched to a gene. The germline CDR1 and CDR2 sequences are SQVTM and ANQGSEA. The CDR3 nucleotides are TGCAGCGTCACGGGACTAGCGGGAGCGGGGCCAACAGATACGCAGTATTTT. Translation: CSVTGLAGAGPTDTQYF.